These 9 T cell receptor beta chains were sequenced from one sample in a study of blood T cell repertoires in COVID-19. Data came from immunoSEQ multiplex PCR; TCRdb stores just in-frame clones and leaves some out. This sample has around 310,000 clones; roughly 91% occur once, and the top ten carry about a tenth. The specimen sequenced was PBMCs or T cells enriched from blood (not recorded which). These receptor sequences come from a woman in her twenties or thirties who had recovered from COVID-19.

The chain employs TRBV5-1 and TRBJ2-2; no clear D. The V gene's germline CDR1 is SGHRS and CDR2 YFSETQ. The CDR3 totals 14 residues. V lost 4 bases and J lost 3, with 10 bases in between. CDR3 DNA sequence: TGCGCCAGCAGCCGATTACTCGACACCGGGGAGCTGTTTTTT. Residues: CASSRLLDTGELFF.

In this sample, this clone turned up once. The rearrangement uses TRBV3-1 (or the pseudogene TRBV3-2) and TRBJ2-2; TRBD2 agrees at 8 bases. This CDR3 region has 12 residues. Germline V lookup: CDR1 LGHDT, CDR2 YNNKEL (reference sequence). With 6 bases clipped from V and 13 bases from J, the junction kept 7 bases outside the gene matches. The CDR3 loop reads CASREAGERLFF. The DNA of the CDR3 is TGTGCCAGCAGGGAAGCGGGAGAACGGCTGTTTTTT.

The rearrangement joins TRBV10-3 to TRBJ2-1; 9 nucleotides match TRBD1. CDR3 size: 16 residues. Looked up from germline, CDR1 is ENHRY and CDR2 is SYGVKD. V shed 8 bases and J 9 bases; nucleotides not matched to a gene: 17. The CDR3 sequence: CAIGRAGQGSGGEQFF. CDR3 nucleotide sequence: TGTGCCATCGGAAGGGCGGGACAGGGCTCTGGCGGTGAGCAGTTCTTC.

This chain links TRBV13 with TRBJ1-2, with D possibly matching TRBD1 (6 bases). CDR3 length: 14 amino acids. V was pared by 3 bases and J by 8 bases, with 16 bases between. Germline CDR1 PRHDT, CDR2 FYEKMQ (reference sequence). CDR3: CASSFIQGSSGYTF. The CDR3 region has the DNA TGTGCCAGCAGCTTCATACAGGGTAGTTCCGGCTACACCTTC.

The CDR3 bases are TGCGCCAGCAGCTCCTGGGTTGGACTAGCAGCAGATACGCAGTATTTT. Amino acid sequence: CASSSWVGLAADTQYF. This chain uses TRBV5-1 with TRBJ2-3; 8 bases line up with TRBD2. CDR3 length equals 16 residues. The junction had 10 bases not matched to a gene; V was cut back by 3 bases and J by 4 bases. The germline V gene has CDR1 SGHRS and CDR2 YFSETQ.

CDR3 loop: CASSIRSDRGRHGYTF. CDR3 in DNA: TGTGCCAGTAGTATTCGCTCGGACAGGGGGCGGCATGGCTACACCTTC. This chain uses TRBV19 with TRBJ1-2, with 11 bases identical to TRBD1. This CDR3 spans 16 amino acids. In germline, CDR1 is LNHDA, CDR2 SQIVND (reference sequence). The V and J ends lost 3 bases and 6 bases, in that order; junction bases with no gene match: 9.

As DNA, the CDR3 is TGTGCCAGTAGTATAATGTCAGGGGGCACGACAGATACGCAGTATTTT. It codes for CASSIMSGGTTDTQYF. V and J are TRBV19 and TRBJ2-3, with 8 bases matching TRBD1. Germline V gene data show CDR1 as LNHDA and CDR2 as SQIVND (reference sequence). With V trimmed by 2 bases and J by 3 bases, 7 bases remained unmatched. CDR3 length equals 16 residues.

The J gene is TRBJ2-1, the V gene TRBV27, with D tentatively TRBD1 (6 bases). Germline V gene lookup returns CDR1 MNHEY and CDR2 SMNVEV (reference sequence). Trimming removed 0 bases from V and 2 bases from J, with 8 bases in between. This CDR3 region has 15 residues. This CDR3 reads CASSLSRQAYNEQFF. The CDR3 DNA sequence: TGTGCCAGCAGTTTATCGCGACAGGCCTACAATGAGCAGTTCTTC.

The chain is built from TRBV27 and TRBJ1-2; TRBD1 matches 7 bases. V shed 4 bases and J 3 bases; nucleotides not matched to a gene: 11. The CDR3 runs to 16 residues. Germline V gives CDR1 MNHEY, CDR2 SMNVEV (reference sequence). This chain's CDR3 is CASSYRLTGLDYGYTF. In DNA, the CDR3 is TGTGCCAGCAGTTACAGGCTGACAGGGTTGGACTATGGCTACACCTTC.